Below, 6 T cell receptor beta chains from the same sample are listed, as sequenced in a study of regulatory T cells in long-lasting Graves disease (dated by TCRdb to 2020 to 2023). In light of the paper, this sample's time point label describes: persistent/refractory GD, antithyroid drugs over 5 years with positive TRAb. RNA was extracted from PBMCs in TRIzol for both TCR sequencing and RNA sequencing. Library prep was done by multiplex PCR. The instrument was an Illumina HiSeq 4000. CDR3 regions were amplified by Arm-PCR with iRepertoire HTBI primers to construct TCR beta libraries. Through fastp at Q25 and MiXCR, TCRdb rebuilt clones from the public reads, retaining in-frame beta chains. Rows merge per CDR3 protein into single entries with the most common DNA and genes. The sample table shows 310,000 or so distinct CDR3 sequences, and around 20% are seen once. Clones ranked in the top ten supply roughly 27% of the sample.

The starting material was peripheral blood mononuclear cells (PBMCs), obtained when the disease was refractory, from a patient treated with antithyroid drugs. The receptors derive from a female donor with Graves disease.

The table lists this clonotype with many counts. The rearrangement links TRBV2 to TRBJ2-7; a possible D gene is TRBD2 (6 bases). CDR1 and CDR2 (germline): SNHLY, FYNNEI. The CDR3 consists of 13 residues. V shed 6 bases and J shed 7 bases, with 16 bases lying between them. In nucleotides, the CDR3 is TGTGCCAGCAGGGATCCGACTAGTTTTGAGCAGTACTTC. Translation: CASRDPTSFEQYF.

Many counts were recorded for this clonotype. The V gene is TRBV30, the J gene TRBJ1-5, with 7 positions matching TRBD1. V shed 2 bases and J 3 bases; nucleotides not matched to a gene: 7. CDR3 length: 15 amino acids. Germline CDR1 and CDR2: GTSNPN and SVGIG (reference sequence). DNA of the CDR3: TGTGCCTGGAGTACCCAGACAGGGAACAATCAGCCCCAGCATTTT. Translation: CAWSTQTGNNQPQHF.

The chain uses TRBV7-9 and TRBJ1-1; 8 nucleotides agree with TRBD1. J lost 4 bases, V lost 5 bases, and 9 bases had no gene match. Germline loops: CDR1 SEHNR, CDR2 FQNEAQ (reference sequence). CDR3 length: 15 amino acids. CDR3 in DNA: TGTGCCAGCAGCCCAAGGACAGGGAGTCGCACTGAAGCTTTCTTT. Translation: CASSPRTGSRTEAFF.

Many counts were recorded for this clonotype. The chain employs TRBV7-9 and TRBJ2-4, with D unresolved. Per germline, CDR1 SEHNR and CDR2 FQNEAQ (reference sequence). Trimming stripped 1 base from V and 8 bases from J, with 9 bases between. The CDR3 contains 13 residues. The CDR3 loop reads CASSLDAEDIQYF. The DNA for the CDR3 is TGTGCCAGCAGCTTAGATGCAGAAGACATTCAGTACTTC.

The sample holds many counts of this clonotype. This chain connects TRBV24-1 to TRBJ1-2; a possible D gene is TRBD1 (5 bases). V dropped 5 bases and J dropped 0 bases, with 18 bases sitting between them. The CDR3 loop spans 17 amino acids. Germline V gene lookup returns CDR1 KGHDR and CDR2 SFDVKD. The CDR3 spells CATSAREGTTSNYGYTF. CDR3 nucleotide sequence: TGTGCCACCAGTGCGAGGGAGGGGACGACTTCTAACTATGGCTACACCTTC.

Comment on this clonotype: This clone may be a read error of a much larger clone one base away. The missing conserved phenylalanine or tryptophan at the end of this CDR3 makes a read error likely. The chain carries TRBV28 and TRBJ2-7, with TRBD2 matching 8 bases. J gave up 2 bases and V 4 bases, and 7 bases lay outside the gene matches. The CDR3 covers 15 residues. CDR1 MDHEN and CDR2 SYDVKM come from the germline V gene. CDR3 protein: CASSSPEGLAYEQYS. CDR3 DNA sequence: TGTGCCAGCAGTTCCCCCGAGGGACTAGCCTACGAGCAGTACTCC.